These 13 T cell receptor beta chains were sequenced from one sample in a study of T cell changes during pregnancy in multiple sclerosis. TCRdb keeps only in-frame clones here, not all; method: immunoSEQ multiplex PCR. This table has nearly 110,000 clones, about 89% appearing once. Sequenced here: peripheral blood, sampled before pregnancy. These receptors originate from a female donor with multiple sclerosis, enrolled in a pregnancy study.

The rearrangement uses TRBV5-4 and TRBJ1-2; no clear D. The CDR3 loop spans 13 amino acids. Trimming removed 2 bases at V and 5 bases at J, with 10 bases between. Germline CDR1 and CDR2: SGHNT and YYREEE (reference sequence). CDR3 region: CASSLGGLYGYTF. CDR3 bases: TGTGCCAGCAGCTTAGGTGGGCTTTATGGCTACACCTTC. The full variable domain, its missing parts supplied by reference TRBV5-4 and TRBJ1-2, is ETGVTQSPTHLIKTRGQQVTLRCSSQSGHNTVSWYQQALGQGPQFIFQYYREEENGRGNFPPRFSGLQFPNYSSELNVNALELDDSALYLCASSLGGLYGYTFGSGTRLTVV.

The chain employs TRBV19 and TRBJ2-4; the match to TRBD1 covers 9 bases. Germline lookup yields CDR1 LNHDA and CDR2 SQIVND (reference sequence). This CDR3 has 14 amino acids. After removal of 1 base from V and 7 bases from J, the junction contained 2 bases not matched to a gene. CDR3 sequence (DNA): TGTGCCAGTAGTATAGGGACAGGGGATAACATTCAGTACTTC. Residues: CASSIGTGDNIQYF.

The chain uses TRBV5-6 and TRBJ2-3; TRBD1 agrees at 7 bases. The germline V gene has CDR1 SGHDT and CDR2 YYEEEE. The ends lost 3 bases at V and 5 bases at J; junction bases unmatched: 12. CDR3 length equals 16 residues. CDR3 sequence: CASSSLYGTVGDTQYF. The CDR3 bases are TGTGCCAGCAGCTCCCTATACGGGACAGTCGGAGATACGCAGTATTTT.

The chain couples TRBV6-1 to TRBJ2-3, with D unclear. Trimming took off 6 bases at V and 2 bases at J, with 15 bases between the two ends. This CDR3 is 15 amino acids long. Germline CDR1 is MNHNS and CDR2 is SASEGT. Written as DNA, the CDR3 is TGTGCCAGCAGCGACCGGGTAGAGAACACAGATACGCAGTATTTT. Translating it yields CASSDRVENTDTQYF.

The chain joins TRBV5-4 to TRBJ2-7; 9 bases line up with TRBD1. V was pared by 4 bases and J by 7 bases, with 6 bases of the junction left unmatched. The CDR3 spans 13 residues. Looked up from germline, CDR1 is SGHNT and CDR2 is YYREEE (reference sequence). CDR3 sequence reads: CASSGDRAGEQYF. The CDR3 region has the DNA TGTGCCAGCAGCGGGGACAGGGCGGGGGAGCAGTACTTC.

The chain has TRBV5-1 and TRBJ1-2; D may be TRBD1 (5 bases). The germline V and J ends were trimmed by 1 base and 4 bases, with 8 bases remaining between them. The CDR3 totals 13 residues. The germline V gene encodes CDR1 SGHRS and CDR2 YFSETQ. Here the CDR3 reads CASSLRQGYGYTF. DNA for the CDR3: TGCGCCAGCAGCTTGCGGCAGGGCTATGGCTACACCTTC.

CDR3 in DNA: TGTGCCAGCACCCCCGGAGGCAGATTCCAAGAGACCCAGTACTTC. Its translation is CASTPGGRFQETQYF. This chain uses TRBV2 with TRBJ2-5, with D perhaps TRBD2 (5 bases). The CDR3 loop spans 15 amino acids. Germline CDR1 SNHLY, CDR2 FYNNEI. Trimming took 7 bases from V and 1 from J, leaving 16 bases between them.

V is TRBV2 and J is TRBJ2-1; 8 positions agree with TRBD1. In germline, CDR1 is SNHLY, CDR2 FYNNEI. CDR3 length: 16 amino acids. V lost 6 bases to trimming and J lost 6 bases; unmatched junction nucleotides: 13. The CDR3 here is CASRARTGRNINEQFF. The CDR3 DNA reads as TGTGCCAGCAGAGCAAGGACAGGGCGTAATATCAATGAGCAGTTCTTC. Together with reference TRBV2 and TRBJ2-1, the CDR3 gives the full variable domain: EPEVTQTPSHQVTQMGQEVILRCVPISNHLYFYWYRQILGQKVEFLVSFYNNEISEKSEIFDDQFSVERPDGSNFTLKIRSTKLEDSAMYFCASRARTGRNINEQFFGPGTRLTVL.

The gene calls are TRBV7-9 and TRBJ2-1; the D is unclear. Trimming stripped 0 bases from V and 8 bases from J, with 11 bases between. This CDR3 region has 14 residues. Germline-derived CDR1 and CDR2 are SEHNR and FQNEAQ (reference sequence). The CDR3 region has the DNA TGTGCCAGCAGCTTAGCGTCTCCGGGTGATGAGCAGTTCTTC. Translated, it gives CASSLASPGDEQFF.

The chain carries TRBV4-3 and TRBJ1-4; 9 nucleotides match TRBD1. Losses at the gene ends were 4 bases for V and 5 bases for J; bases not matched to a gene: 5. Per the germline V gene, CDR1 is LGHNA and CDR2 is YSLEER. The CDR3 runs to 15 residues. The CDR3 spells CASSRLTGGNEKLFF. The CDR3 coding sequence is TGCGCCAGCAGCCGTTTGACAGGGGGAAATGAAAAACTGTTTTTT.

Note on this clone: Sequence at one end of the junction differs from germline and may be a read error. The chain couples TRBV11-2 to TRBJ2-1; 9 bases are a match to TRBD2. Looked up from germline, CDR1 is SGHAT and CDR2 is FQNNGV. There are 12 residues in the CDR3. CDR3 region: CASSSSGSACVF. The CDR3 DNA is TGTGCCAGCAGCAGTAGCGGGAGTGCCTGTGTCTTC. Variable domain in full (rest from reference TRBV11-2 and TRBJ2-1): EAGVAQSPRYKIIEKRQSVAFWCNPISGHATLYWYQQILGQGPKLLIQFQNNGVVDDSQLPKDRFSAERLKGVDSTLKIQPAKLEDSAVYLCASSSSGSACVFGPGTRLTVL.

Only a few counts were recorded for this clone. The chain carries TRBV7-9 and TRBJ1-1; D uncertain. V was cut by 0 bases and J by 4 bases, with 9 bases left in between. Per the germline V gene, CDR1 is SEHNR and CDR2 is FQNEAQ (reference sequence). The CDR3 length is 14 residues. The CDR3 DNA reads as TGTGCCAGCAGCTTAGCGCCGACTAGCACTGAAGCTTTCTTT. This translates into CASSLAPTSTEAFF.

The gene calls are TRBV5-1 and TRBJ2-5; 7 bases align to TRBD2. Germline CDR1 reads SGHRS; CDR2 reads YFSETQ. The CDR3 length is 15 residues. V lost 4 bases, J lost 5 bases, and 11 bases stayed unmatched. In DNA, the CDR3 is TGCGCCAGCAGCCCTATGACTAGCTCTTCGGAGACCCAGTACTTC. Its translation is CASSPMTSSSETQYF.